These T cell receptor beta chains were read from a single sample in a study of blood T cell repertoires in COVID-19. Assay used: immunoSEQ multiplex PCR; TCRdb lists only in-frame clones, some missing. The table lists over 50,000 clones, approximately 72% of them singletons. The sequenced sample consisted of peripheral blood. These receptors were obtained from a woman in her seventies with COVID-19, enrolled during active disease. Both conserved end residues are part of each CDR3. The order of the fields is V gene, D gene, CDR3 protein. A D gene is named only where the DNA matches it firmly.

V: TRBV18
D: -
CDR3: CASSPASGGGNYGYTF

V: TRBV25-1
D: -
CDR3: CASSEEGTRAKETQYF

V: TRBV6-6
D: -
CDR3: CASSYVEQETQYF

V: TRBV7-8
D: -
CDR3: CASSVTGISGANVLTF

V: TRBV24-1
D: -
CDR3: CATSDPVQGHGYTF

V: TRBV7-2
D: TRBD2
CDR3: CASSPLPAGGSNTGELFF

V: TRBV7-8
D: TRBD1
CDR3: CASSSTGGKNTEAFF

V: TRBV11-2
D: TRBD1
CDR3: CASSQGQGTGELFF

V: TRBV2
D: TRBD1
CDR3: CASRAGQGFRETQYF

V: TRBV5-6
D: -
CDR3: CASSLIRGYNSPLHF

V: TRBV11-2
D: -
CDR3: CASSRDLTDTQYF

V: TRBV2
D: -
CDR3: CASNPAGAADTQYF

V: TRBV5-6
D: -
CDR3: CASSRPQGNTEAFF